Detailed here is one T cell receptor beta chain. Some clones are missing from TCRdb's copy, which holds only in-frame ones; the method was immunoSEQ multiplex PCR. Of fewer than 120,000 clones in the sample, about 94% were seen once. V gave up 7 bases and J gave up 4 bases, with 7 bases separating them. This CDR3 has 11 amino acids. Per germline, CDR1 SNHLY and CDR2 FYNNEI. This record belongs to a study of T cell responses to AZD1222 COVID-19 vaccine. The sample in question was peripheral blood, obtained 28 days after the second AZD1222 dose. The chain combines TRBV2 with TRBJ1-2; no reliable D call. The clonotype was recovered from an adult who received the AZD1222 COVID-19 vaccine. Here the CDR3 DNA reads TGTGCCAGCATCCTCAGCTATGGCTACACCTTC. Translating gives CASILSYGYTF.